The rows below give T cell receptor beta chains drawn from one sample of a study of cytomegalovirus exposure and HLA in healthy donors. TCRdb keeps only in-frame clones here, not all; method: immunoSEQ multiplex PCR. In the table there are about 120,000 clones, around 70% of which are singletons. What was sequenced was PBMCs. The origin of the receptors is a man aged 30 to 45 in good health and CMV-seropositive. Each CDR3 is given with its conserved first and last residue. The D gene is left open where the match is weak. Clone size is shown for a subset of rows, as once, few, many or a class of expanded clone.

D gene: TRBD1; clone size: .; J gene: TRBJ1-1; V gene: TRBV27; CDR3 DNA: TGTGCCAGCAGTTCGGACAGGGATATAACTGAAGCTTTCTTT; CDR3 protein: CASSSDRDITEAFF
D gene: TRBD2; clone size: .; J gene: TRBJ2-7; V gene: TRBV29-1; CDR3 DNA: TGCAGCGTTGGGGGGGGAGGGCTCCGGAACGAGCAGTACTTC; CDR3 protein: CSVGGGGLRNEQYF
D gene: TRBD2; clone size: .; J gene: TRBJ2-2; V gene: TRBV7-9; CDR3 DNA: TGTGCCAGCAGCCAGGGACTAGCGGATTACACCGGGGAGCTGTTTTTT; CDR3 protein: CASSQGLADYTGELFF
D gene: TRBD1; clone size: few; J gene: TRBJ1-3; V gene: TRBV30; CDR3 DNA: TGTGCCTGGAGTCCTCTAGACAGGGGATCTGGAAACACCATATATTTT; CDR3 protein: CAWSPLDRGSGNTIYF
D gene: .; clone size: .; J gene: TRBJ1-2; V gene: TRBV5-1; CDR3 DNA: TGCGCCAGCAGCGAAGGGTCCTCTCGGGGGTATGGCTACACCTTC; CDR3 protein: CASSEGSSRGYGYTF
D gene: TRBD1; clone size: .; J gene: TRBJ1-6; V gene: TRBV7-8; CDR3 DNA: TGTGCCAGCAGCCTAGACAGGGCTATTAATTCACCCCTCCACTTT; CDR3 protein: CASSLDRAINSPLHF
D gene: .; clone size: .; J gene: TRBJ2-7; V gene: TRBV14; CDR3 DNA: TGTGCCAGCAGCCAAGGTTTGGCCAGGGGATACCCTGCCTACGAGCAGTACTTC; CDR3 protein: CASSQGLARGYPAYEQYF
D gene: TRBD1; clone size: .; J gene: TRBJ2-7; V gene: TRBV5-5; CDR3 DNA: TGTGCCAGCAGCCATATCGACAGGGATTCCTACGAGCAGTACTTC; CDR3 protein: CASSHIDRDSYEQYF
D gene: .; clone size: .; J gene: TRBJ1-5; V gene: TRBV5-5; CDR3 DNA: TGTGCCAGCAGCTTGGGAAGCTCTATTGGGCTGCTACATCAGCCCCAGCATTTT; CDR3 protein: CASSLGSSIGLLHQPQHF
D gene: .; clone size: .; J gene: TRBJ2-7; V gene: TRBV21-1; CDR3 DNA: TGTGCCAGCAGCAAAGAGGCTAGCGCCTCTTGGGCCGACGAGCAGTACTTC; CDR3 protein: CASSKEASASWADEQYF
D gene: TRBD1; clone size: .; J gene: TRBJ2-2; V gene: TRBV5-1; CDR3 DNA: TGCGCCAGCAGCTATGATCGACAGGGTAACCCCGGGGAGCTGTTTTTT; CDR3 protein: CASSYDRQGNPGELFF
D gene: TRBD1; clone size: .; J gene: TRBJ1-5; V gene: TRBV4-1; CDR3 DNA: TGCGCCAGCAGCCTCCTCGACAGGGGGGGTCAGCCCCAGCATTTT; CDR3 protein: CASSLLDRGGQPQHF
D gene: .; clone size: .; J gene: TRBJ2-7; V gene: TRBV15; CDR3 DNA: TGTGCCACCAGCACCGGGGGAGGGGGCTACGAGCAGTACTTC; CDR3 protein: CATSTGGGGYEQYF
D gene: .; clone size: .; J gene: TRBJ1-1; V gene: TRBV6-1; CDR3 DNA: TGTGCCAGCAGTGAATTCGGAGGAGAGGACACTGAAGCTTTCTTT; CDR3 protein: CASSEFGGEDTEAFF
D gene: .; clone size: .; J gene: TRBJ2-5; V gene: TRBV10-3; CDR3 DNA: TGTGCCATCAGTGAGCCCAGAGGCCTGACCAGGGTGGATGAGACCCAGTACTTC; CDR3 protein: CAISEPRGLTRVDETQYF
D gene: TRBD2; clone size: .; J gene: TRBJ2-7; V gene: TRBV7-6; CDR3 DNA: TGTGTCAGCAGCTTTCACGGGGGGCGGGTACAGGGACTAGCGGGTGTCCACATATACTTC; CDR3 protein: CVSSFHGGRVQGLAGVHIYF
D gene: TRBD1; clone size: .; J gene: TRBJ2-4; V gene: TRBV18; CDR3 DNA: TGTGCCAGCTCACAAGACAGGGTCCAAAACATTCAGTACTTC; CDR3 protein: CASSQDRVQNIQYF
D gene: .; clone size: .; J gene: TRBJ2-7; V gene: TRBV7-9; CDR3 DNA: TGTGCCAGCAGCTTAGCCCGGTTGGAGCAGTACTTC; CDR3 protein: CASSLARLEQYF
D gene: .; clone size: few; J gene: TRBJ2-3; V gene: TRBV7-2; CDR3 DNA: TGTGCCAGCAGCTTAGTATCGGGAGTCGTGGATACGCAGTATTTT; CDR3 protein: CASSLVSGVVDTQYF
D gene: TRBD2; clone size: .; J gene: TRBJ2-1; V gene: TRBV25-1; CDR3 DNA: TGTGCCAGCAGGACTAGCGGGAGTATTAATGAGCAGTTCTTC; CDR3 protein: CASRTSGSINEQFF
D gene: .; clone size: .; J gene: TRBJ2-7; V gene: TRBV4-1; CDR3 DNA: TGCGCCAGCAGCCTCGTCGAAGACAGGCTATACGAGCAGTACTTC; CDR3 protein: CASSLVEDRLYEQYF
D gene: .; clone size: .; J gene: TRBJ2-7; V gene: TRBV15; CDR3 DNA: TGTGCCACCAGCAGAGTCGGAGGTCTGGGCTACGAGCAGTACTTC; CDR3 protein: CATSRVGGLGYEQYF
D gene: .; clone size: .; J gene: TRBJ1-4; V gene: TRBV5-1; CDR3 DNA: TGCGCCAGCAGCTTGGGGCCCCGCTCCGCAACTAATGAAAAACTGTTTTTT; CDR3 protein: CASSLGPRSATNEKLFF
D gene: TRBD2; clone size: few; J gene: TRBJ2-1; V gene: TRBV7-9; CDR3 DNA: TGTGCCAGCAGCCCTTATAGCGGGAGATCCTACAATGAGCAGTTCTTC; CDR3 protein: CASSPYSGRSYNEQFF
D gene: TRBD1; clone size: .; J gene: TRBJ2-5; V gene: TRBV27; CDR3 DNA: TGTGCCAGCAGTTTGGTCGGGACAGTACAAGAGACCCAGTACTTC; CDR3 protein: CASSLVGTVQETQYF
D gene: .; clone size: .; J gene: TRBJ2-1; V gene: TRBV4-1; CDR3 DNA: TGCGCCAGCAGCCAACCCCTCCGAGCAAATGAGCAGTTCTTC; CDR3 protein: CASSQPLRANEQFF
D gene: TRBD1; clone size: .; J gene: TRBJ1-1; V gene: TRBV7-2; CDR3 DNA: TGTGCCAGCAGCTCGCCGGGACAGGGGGTTACCACTGAAGCTTTCTTT; CDR3 protein: CASSSPGQGVTTEAFF
D gene: TRBD2; clone size: few; J gene: TRBJ2-3; V gene: TRBV2; CDR3 DNA: TGTGCCAGCGCGGGGGGAGCAGGGTCAGATACGCAGTATTTT; CDR3 protein: CASAGGAGSDTQYF
D gene: .; clone size: few; J gene: TRBJ1-2; V gene: TRBV4-1; CDR3 DNA: TGCGCCAGCAGCCAAGATCGAAGCAGGAAAAACTATGGCTACACCTTC; CDR3 protein: CASSQDRSRKNYGYTF
D gene: .; clone size: once; J gene: TRBJ2-1; V gene: TRBV9; CDR3 DNA: TGTGCCAGCAGCGTAGAAGCTCTACCCACTTACAATGAGCAGTTCTTC; CDR3 protein: CASSVEALPTYNEQFF
D gene: .; clone size: once; J gene: TRBJ1-1; V gene: TRBV29-1; CDR3 DNA: TGCAGCGCTCTTGGGGGGAAGGGCAGCACTGAAGCTTTCTTT; CDR3 protein: CSALGGKGSTEAFF
D gene: TRBD2; clone size: .; J gene: TRBJ2-5; V gene: TRBV19; CDR3 DNA: TGTGCCACCATTGATCTAGCGGGAGAGGCAGAGACCCAGTACTTC; CDR3 protein: CATIDLAGEAETQYF
D gene: TRBD2; clone size: few; J gene: TRBJ2-3; V gene: TRBV6-7; CDR3 DNA: TGTGCCAGCAGCAAGGGACTAGGCCCGGGTACGCAGTATTTT; CDR3 protein: CASSKGLGPGTQYF
D gene: .; clone size: .; J gene: TRBJ1-1; V gene: TRBV7-2; CDR3 DNA: TGTGCCAGCAGCACGACCACGACAGCGAACACTGAAGCTTTCTTT; CDR3 protein: CASSTTTTANTEAFF
D gene: TRBD1; clone size: .; J gene: TRBJ2-7; V gene: TRBV5-4; CDR3 DNA: TGTGCCAGCAGCCCCCGGGACAGGAGCTCCTACGAGCAGTACTTC; CDR3 protein: CASSPRDRSSYEQYF
D gene: TRBD1; clone size: .; J gene: TRBJ2-5; V gene: TRBV29-1; CDR3 DNA: TGCAGCGTCCTAAAACAGGGGTTTCTAAAAGAGACCCAGTACTTC; CDR3 protein: CSVLKQGFLKETQYF
D gene: .; clone size: .; J gene: TRBJ1-5; V gene: TRBV7-2; CDR3 DNA: TGTGCCAGCAGCTTAAGAGGGGGGGGGCCTCAGCCCCAGCATTTT; CDR3 protein: CASSLRGGGPQPQHF
D gene: .; clone size: .; J gene: TRBJ2-7; V gene: TRBV4-1; CDR3 DNA: TGCGCCAGCAGCCAGAGTGCAAGCGACGAGCAGTACTTC; CDR3 protein: CASSQSASDEQYF
D gene: .; clone size: .; J gene: TRBJ2-7; V gene: TRBV11-2; CDR3 DNA: TGTGCCAGCAGCGGTGTCAAGAGCTCCTACGAGCAGTACTTC; CDR3 protein: CASSGVKSSYEQYF
D gene: TRBD1; clone size: .; J gene: TRBJ2-7; V gene: TRBV7-9; CDR3 DNA: TGTTCCAGCAGCCCTTGGACAGGCCGCCAAAACGAGCAGTACTTC; CDR3 protein: CSSSPWTGRQNEQYF
D gene: TRBD2; clone size: .; J gene: TRBJ2-7; V gene: TRBV7-9; CDR3 DNA: TGTTCCAGCAGCTTGCTAGCGGGAGTTTACGAGCAGTACTTC; CDR3 protein: CSSSLLAGVYEQYF
D gene: TRBD1; clone size: few; J gene: TRBJ2-7; V gene: TRBV7-8; CDR3 DNA: TGTGCCAGCAGTTTGGGGACAGGGGCCTACGAGCAGTACTTC; CDR3 protein: CASSLGTGAYEQYF
D gene: TRBD1; clone size: .; J gene: TRBJ2-7; V gene: TRBV11-2; CDR3 DNA: TGTGCCAGCAGCTCTCCCCGGACAGGGTTGAACGAGCAGTACTTC; CDR3 protein: CASSSPRTGLNEQYF
D gene: TRBD2; clone size: .; J gene: TRBJ2-2; V gene: TRBV19; CDR3 DNA: TGTGCCAGTAGCCTCCCCACTAGCGGGAAAAGCGTTACCGGGGAGCTGTTTTTT; CDR3 protein: CASSLPTSGKSVTGELFF
D gene: .; clone size: .; J gene: TRBJ2-3; V gene: TRBV4-1; CDR3 DNA: TGCGCCAGCAGCCAATCTATTTCCAGGCTCGATACGCAGTATTTT; CDR3 protein: CASSQSISRLDTQYF
D gene: TRBD1; clone size: .; J gene: TRBJ2-7; V gene: TRBV5-1; CDR3 DNA: TGCGCCAGCAGACTCTCGGACCGGGACAGGGGTAACGAGCAGTACTTC; CDR3 protein: CASRLSDRDRGNEQYF
D gene: .; clone size: .; J gene: TRBJ2-7; V gene: TRBV14; CDR3 DNA: TGTGCCAGCAGCCAAGTGGCTGAGGCCAAGTACTTC; CDR3 protein: CASSQVAEAKYF
D gene: TRBD2; clone size: .; J gene: TRBJ2-1; V gene: TRBV9; CDR3 DNA: TGTGCCAGCAGCGTAGGTGGGACTAGCGGGTATTCTGAGCAGTTCTTC; CDR3 protein: CASSVGGTSGYSEQFF
D gene: .; clone size: few; J gene: TRBJ1-4; V gene: TRBV5-6; CDR3 DNA: TGTGCCAGCAGCTTGTCCCAGGGAAAAGAAAAACTGTTTTTT; CDR3 protein: CASSLSQGKEKLFF
D gene: TRBD1; clone size: .; J gene: TRBJ2-1; V gene: TRBV27; CDR3 DNA: TGTGCCACCAGCCACCTGGGATCGAGACAGGGGGTTAATGAGCAGTTCTTC; CDR3 protein: CATSHLGSRQGVNEQFF
D gene: TRBD2; clone size: .; J gene: TRBJ2-2; V gene: TRBV6-6; CDR3 DNA: TGTGCCAGCAGTTATCTAGCGGGAGTGCCCGGGGAGCTGTTTTTT; CDR3 protein: CASSYLAGVPGELFF
D gene: .; clone size: .; J gene: TRBJ2-4; V gene: TRBV19; CDR3 DNA: TGTGCCAGTAGTATGGTGCTAGCGACGGATGCCAAAAACATTCAGTACTTC; CDR3 protein: CASSMVLATDAKNIQYF
D gene: TRBD2; clone size: .; J gene: TRBJ2-1; V gene: TRBV9; CDR3 DNA: TGTGCCAGCAGCGTAGCTATCGCTAGCGGGCCCAGTTTGAACTACAATGAGCAGTTCTTC; CDR3 protein: CASSVAIASGPSLNYNEQFF